The present T cell receptor (beta chain) was sequenced within a study of technical replicates of blood from a handful of donors (dated by TCRdb to the late 2010s). Library preparation was by the immunoSEQ multiplex PCR assay. This is the immuneACCESS table as TCRdb keeps it, with only in-frame sequences that have V and J called. A part of the clones is gone; compared with another copy, unresolved V genes explain less than half, and the rest is unexplained. Within this sample are under 85,000 clones, with under 98% of them counted one time only. The ten most abundant clones make up around 0.3% of the sample. Relative to germline, V is 2 bases shorter and J is 0 bases shorter, with 5 bases between their ends. The germline V gene gives CDR1 as SGDLS and CDR2 as YYNGEE. The CDR3 measures 13 amino acids from cysteine to phenylalanine. Just CDR3 DNA is preserved here, 39 bases in frame from base 1. Concerning this clone: Its antigen is not yet known. Base qualities are not recorded, but no much larger clone differs from it by a single base.

The sequence was obtained from a human donor in good health. This chain joins TRBV9 to TRBJ1-1, with the D gene not clear enough to name. The specimen sequenced was T cells isolated from PBMCs. The CDR3 reads CASSVYMNTEAFF. At the DNA level, the sequence is TGTGCCAGCAGCGTGTACATGAACACTGAAGCTTTCTTT.